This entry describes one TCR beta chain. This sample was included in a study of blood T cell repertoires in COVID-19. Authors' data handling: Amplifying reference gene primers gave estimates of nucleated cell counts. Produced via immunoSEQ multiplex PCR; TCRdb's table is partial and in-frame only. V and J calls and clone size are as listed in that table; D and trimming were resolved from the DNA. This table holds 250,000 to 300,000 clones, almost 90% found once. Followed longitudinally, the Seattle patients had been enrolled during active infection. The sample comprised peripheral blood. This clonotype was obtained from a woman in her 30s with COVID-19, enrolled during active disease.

CDR3 sequence: CASSLWGGAFF. For the CDR3, the DNA is TGTGCCAGCAGCTTATGGGGGGGAGCTTTCTTT. V gene TRBV7-9 combines with J gene TRBJ1-1; D might be TRBD1 (5 bases). This CDR3 contains 11 residues. V shed 2 bases and J shed 10 bases, with 8 bases lying between them. Germline lookup yields CDR1 SEHNR and CDR2 FQNEAQ (reference sequence).